This entry describes one T cell receptor beta chain. As processed by the authors: By means of reference gene primer amplification, nucleated cell counts were estimated. Assay used: immunoSEQ multiplex PCR; TCRdb lists only in-frame clones, some missing. That table gives V, J and clone size, and the DNA gave D and trimming. Of 140,000 to 150,000 clones listed, around nine tenths were seen once; the top ten hold under 3%. This sample is drawn from a study of blood T cell repertoires in COVID-19. This CDR3 spans 15 amino acids. The V segment lost 4 bases and the J segment 5 bases; nucleotides outside the gene matches: 5. Germline V gene lookup returns CDR1 SGHTA and CDR2 FQGNSA.

Sequenced: peripheral blood. This sequence originates from a human donor in a cohort sampled during active COVID-19. The chain has TRBV7-2 and TRBJ2-3; 11 nucleotides agree with TRBD2. The CDR3 DNA reads TGTGCCAGCAGCTCCCCTAGCGGGAGGTTAGATACGCAGTATTTT. Translated: CASSSPSGRLDTQYF.